Listed below are T cell receptor beta chains from one sample, sequenced in a study of cytomegalovirus exposure and HLA in healthy donors. Here immunoSEQ multiplex PCR was the method, and the copy in TCRdb shows in-frame clones only, minus some. The table shows about 150,000 clones, with over 60% occurring only once. The sample consisted of PBMCs. The receptors were sampled from a woman younger than 45 in good health and CMV-seropositive. The conserved cysteine and the conserved F or W are not part of the CDR3 here. D genes are given only for firm matches.

d_call: .; v_call: TRBV11-3; cdr3_aa: ASSLGAGNTEAF
d_call: .; v_call: TRBV6-4; cdr3_aa: ASSDQGGGKLF
d_call: TRBD1; v_call: TRBV6-5; cdr3_aa: ASSYDRVGYT
d_call: .; v_call: TRBV6-1; cdr3_aa: ASSEADLLSYEQY
d_call: TRBD1; v_call: TRBV28; cdr3_aa: ASSSGGTGNEKLF
d_call: .; v_call: TRBV30; cdr3_aa: AWTEGGDNQPQH
d_call: .; v_call: TRBV28; cdr3_aa: ASSSADPPYEQY
d_call: TRBD2; v_call: TRBV27; cdr3_aa: ASSLVGGADTQY
d_call: TRBD1; v_call: TRBV29-1; cdr3_aa: SVQGAGANVLT
d_call: TRBD1; v_call: TRBV6-5; cdr3_aa: ASSQTGGSSYEQY
d_call: .; v_call: TRBV6-5; cdr3_aa: ASSYPGSSYNEQF
d_call: .; v_call: TRBV6-5; cdr3_aa: ASSYSVSATPHEAF
d_call: .; v_call: TRBV6-1; cdr3_aa: ASSYAWSNTEAF
d_call: .; v_call: TRBV20-1; cdr3_aa: SVRSNTEAF
d_call: TRBD1; v_call: TRBV5-6; cdr3_aa: ASSPDRANGYT
d_call: .; v_call: TRBV5-6; cdr3_aa: ASSPDRATNEKLF
d_call: .; v_call: TRBV15; cdr3_aa: ATSNRQAAGGYT
d_call: .; v_call: TRBV30; cdr3_aa: AWNRGVENIQY
d_call: .; v_call: TRBV19; cdr3_aa: ASSITGTEAF
d_call: TRBD2; v_call: TRBV4-1; cdr3_aa: ASSQDRGGAREQF
d_call: .; v_call: TRBV7-8; cdr3_aa: ASSSAEFGGKSYEQY
d_call: TRBD2; v_call: TRBV7-6; cdr3_aa: ASSLLGASGGSFYEQY
d_call: TRBD1; v_call: TRBV6-6; cdr3_aa: ASSPGQSPYEQY
d_call: .; v_call: TRBV11-2; cdr3_aa: ASSLGGGNQPQH
d_call: .; v_call: TRBV19; cdr3_aa: ASSPIDGNQPQH
d_call: .; v_call: TRBV6-5; cdr3_aa: ASSYGATSKNIQY
d_call: TRBD1; v_call: TRBV6-1; cdr3_aa: ASSEALIWSVRGNSPLH
d_call: TRBD2; v_call: TRBV4-1; cdr3_aa: ASGGVGGGRTIPYEQY
d_call: TRBD1; v_call: TRBV7-9; cdr3_aa: ASSFSPDRAPQPQH
d_call: TRBD1; v_call: TRBV5-1; cdr3_aa: ASSPVPGQGRTEQY
d_call: TRBD2; v_call: TRBV27; cdr3_aa: ASSPLAGGLVQY
d_call: .; v_call: TRBV11-2; cdr3_aa: ASSLNGGAQPQH
d_call: TRBD2; v_call: TRBV4-1; cdr3_aa: ASSQARTSGGMALSL
d_call: .; v_call: TRBV30; cdr3_aa: AWTFYSGFAETQY
d_call: TRBD1; v_call: TRBV25-1; cdr3_aa: ASTRLQGPQETQY
d_call: TRBD1; v_call: TRBV30; cdr3_aa: AWAPGTGLRNYGYT
d_call: TRBD2; v_call: TRBV15; cdr3_aa: ATSARRGVETQY
d_call: TRBD1; v_call: TRBV5-4; cdr3_aa: ASSRGQGSSYEQY
d_call: TRBD2; v_call: TRBV10-3; cdr3_aa: AISGRAGGGGADTQY
d_call: TRBD1; v_call: TRBV4-1; cdr3_aa: ASSQQRDRGNEQY
d_call: .; v_call: TRBV7-3; cdr3_aa: ASSSRDNPYEQY
d_call: .; v_call: TRBV6-5; cdr3_aa: ASSYSPSTEAF
d_call: TRBD1; v_call: TRBV18; cdr3_aa: ASSPTPGQEATEAF
d_call: TRBD1; v_call: TRBV5-4; cdr3_aa: AGRAGGDYNSPLH
d_call: .; v_call: TRBV9; cdr3_aa: ASSFTYGVQETQY
d_call: .; v_call: TRBV21-1; cdr3_aa: ASSKKTVMNTEAF
d_call: .; v_call: TRBV15; cdr3_aa: ATSRDRQNYGYT
d_call: .; v_call: TRBV7-2; cdr3_aa: ASSLRGEDTQY
d_call: TRBD2; v_call: TRBV28; cdr3_aa: ASSSGGLAAETQY
d_call: TRBD1; v_call: TRBV29-1; cdr3_aa: SVLGDRVGYGYT
d_call: TRBD1; v_call: TRBV7-9; cdr3_aa: ASSQGDRTNYGYT
d_call: TRBD2; v_call: TRBV2; cdr3_aa: ASRGTSGSREQY
d_call: TRBD1; v_call: TRBV5-1; cdr3_aa: ASSYGDRAHEQF
d_call: TRBD1; v_call: TRBV13; cdr3_aa: ASSLGTSTGGHEAF
d_call: .; v_call: TRBV28; cdr3_aa: ASTRDNYEQY
d_call: .; v_call: TRBV6-5; cdr3_aa: ASSYSGGGPQH
d_call: .; v_call: TRBV5-6; cdr3_aa: ASSLRAGDGYT